This TCR beta chain was recovered during a study of kidney transplant recipient with SARS-CoV-2 infection. Via MiXCR, TCRdb re-called the reads, giving one row per CDR3 protein. The repertoire holds 200,000 to 250,000 distinct CDR3 sequences, more than 25% seen once, with almost 7.5% in the top ten. About this clonotype itself: This may come from a read error, since a much larger clone is one base off.

This CDR3 has 16 amino acids. In germline, CDR1 is LGHDT, CDR2 YNNKEL (reference sequence). The J gene is TRBJ2-2, the V gene TRBV3-1; D is unclear. The TCR comes from a male patient in his 30s who had COVID-19 and was a kidney transplant recipient. Some T cells may be transferred from the graft donor. Sequencing was performed on a blood sample, taken at baseline and between days 110 and 120 from a kidney transplant recipient. This CDR3 reads CANSRRSVLGTGELFF. The CDR3 region has the DNA TGTGCCAACAGCCGTCGAAGTGTGCTTGGAACCGGGGAGCTGTTTTTT.